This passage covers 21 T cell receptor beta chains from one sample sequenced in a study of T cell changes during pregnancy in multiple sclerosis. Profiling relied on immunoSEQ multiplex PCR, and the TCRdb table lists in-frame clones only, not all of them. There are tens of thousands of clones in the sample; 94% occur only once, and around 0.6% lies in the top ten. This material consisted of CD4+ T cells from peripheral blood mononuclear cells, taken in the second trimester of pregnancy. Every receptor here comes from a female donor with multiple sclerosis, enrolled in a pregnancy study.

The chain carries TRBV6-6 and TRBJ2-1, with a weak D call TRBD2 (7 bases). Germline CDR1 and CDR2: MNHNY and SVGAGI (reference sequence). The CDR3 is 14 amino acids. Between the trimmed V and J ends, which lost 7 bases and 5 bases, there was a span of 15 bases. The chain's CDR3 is CASTQQGGHNEQFF. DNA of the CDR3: TGTGCCAGCACCCAACAGGGAGGGCACAATGAGCAGTTCTTC.

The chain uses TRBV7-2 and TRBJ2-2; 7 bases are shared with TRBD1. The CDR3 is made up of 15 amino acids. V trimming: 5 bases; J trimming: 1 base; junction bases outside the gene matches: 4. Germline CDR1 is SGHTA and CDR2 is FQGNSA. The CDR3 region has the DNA TGTGCCAGCAGCAGCCGACAGGGGAACACCGGGGAGCTGTTTTTT. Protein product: CASSSRQGNTGELFF.

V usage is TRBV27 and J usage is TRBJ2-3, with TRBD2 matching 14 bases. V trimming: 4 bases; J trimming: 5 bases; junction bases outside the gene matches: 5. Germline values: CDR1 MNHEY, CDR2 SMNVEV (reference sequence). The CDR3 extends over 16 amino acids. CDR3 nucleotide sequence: TGTGCCAGCAGTTCAGGGACTAGCGGGGGTTTAGATACGCAGTATTTT. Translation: CASSSGTSGGLDTQYF.

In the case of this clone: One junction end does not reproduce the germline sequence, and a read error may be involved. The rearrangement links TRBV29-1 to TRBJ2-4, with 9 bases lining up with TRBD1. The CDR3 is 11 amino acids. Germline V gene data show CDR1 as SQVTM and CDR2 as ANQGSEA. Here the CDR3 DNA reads TGCAGCGTTGCTACAGGGGGCGCGTCGGACTTC. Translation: CSVATGGASDF.

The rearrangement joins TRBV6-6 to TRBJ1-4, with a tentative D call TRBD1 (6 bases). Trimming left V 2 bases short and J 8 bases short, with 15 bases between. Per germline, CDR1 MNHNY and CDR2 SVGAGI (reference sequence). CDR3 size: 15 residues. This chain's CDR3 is CASSYVGGAREKLFF. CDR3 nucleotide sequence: TGTGCCAGCAGTTACGTGGGGGGGGCGAGGGAAAAACTGTTTTTT.

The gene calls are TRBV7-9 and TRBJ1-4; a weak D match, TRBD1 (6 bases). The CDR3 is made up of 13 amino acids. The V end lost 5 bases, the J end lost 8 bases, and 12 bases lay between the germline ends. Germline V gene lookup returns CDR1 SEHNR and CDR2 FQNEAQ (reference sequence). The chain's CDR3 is CASSLTGAEKLFF. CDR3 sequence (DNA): TGTGCCAGCAGCCTGACAGGAGCCGAAAAACTGTTTTTT.

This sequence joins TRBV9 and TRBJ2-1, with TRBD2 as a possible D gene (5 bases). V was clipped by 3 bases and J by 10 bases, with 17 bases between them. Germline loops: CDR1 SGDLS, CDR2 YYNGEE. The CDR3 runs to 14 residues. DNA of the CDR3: TGTGCCAGCAGCGCCCGGACTGGGGTAGGGGAGCAGTTCTTC. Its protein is CASSARTGVGEQFF.

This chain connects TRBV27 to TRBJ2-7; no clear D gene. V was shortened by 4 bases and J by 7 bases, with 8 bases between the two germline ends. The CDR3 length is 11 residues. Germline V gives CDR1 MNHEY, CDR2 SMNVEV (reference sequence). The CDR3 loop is CASSSLGEQYF. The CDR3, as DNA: TGTGCCAGCAGTTCCCTCGGGGAGCAGTACTTC.

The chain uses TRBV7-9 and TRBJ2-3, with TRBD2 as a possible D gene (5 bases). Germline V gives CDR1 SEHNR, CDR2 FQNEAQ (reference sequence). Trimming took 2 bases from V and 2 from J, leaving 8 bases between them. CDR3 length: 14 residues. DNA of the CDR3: TGTGCCAGCAGCTTACGAGCGGTCACAGATACGCAGTATTTT. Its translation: CASSLRAVTDTQYF.

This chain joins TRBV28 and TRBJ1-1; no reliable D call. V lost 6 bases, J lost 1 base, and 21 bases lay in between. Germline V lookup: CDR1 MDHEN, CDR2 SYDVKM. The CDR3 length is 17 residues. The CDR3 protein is CASSLLNKALRNTEAFF. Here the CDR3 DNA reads TGTGCCAGCAGCCTGCTAAATAAAGCGTTGAGGAACACTGAAGCTTTCTTT.

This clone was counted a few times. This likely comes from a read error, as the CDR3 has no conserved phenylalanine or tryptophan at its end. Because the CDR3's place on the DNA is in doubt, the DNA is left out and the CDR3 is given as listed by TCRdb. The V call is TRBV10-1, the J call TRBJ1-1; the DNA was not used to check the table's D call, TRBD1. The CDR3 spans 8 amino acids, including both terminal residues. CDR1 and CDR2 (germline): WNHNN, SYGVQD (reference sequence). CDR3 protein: CAIPTGGG.

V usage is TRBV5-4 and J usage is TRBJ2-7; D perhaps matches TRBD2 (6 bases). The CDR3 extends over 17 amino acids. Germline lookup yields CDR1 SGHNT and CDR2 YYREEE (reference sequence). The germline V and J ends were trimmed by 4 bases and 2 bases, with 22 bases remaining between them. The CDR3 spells CASSPVGAAGYTYEQYF. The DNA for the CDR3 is TGTGCCAGCAGCCCCGTCGGTGCGGCGGGGTACACCTACGAGCAGTACTTC.

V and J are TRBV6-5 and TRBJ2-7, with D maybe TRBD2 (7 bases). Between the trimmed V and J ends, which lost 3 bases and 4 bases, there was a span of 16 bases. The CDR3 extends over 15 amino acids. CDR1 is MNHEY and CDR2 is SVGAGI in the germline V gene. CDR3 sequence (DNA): TGTGCCAGCAGTTATGTGGCGGGGGCTGAGTACGAGCAGTACTTC. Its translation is CASSYVAGAEYEQYF.

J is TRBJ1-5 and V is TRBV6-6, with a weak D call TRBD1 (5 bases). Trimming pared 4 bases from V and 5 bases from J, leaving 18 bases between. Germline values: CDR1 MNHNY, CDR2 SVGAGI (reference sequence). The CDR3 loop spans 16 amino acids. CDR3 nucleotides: TGTGCCAGCAGTTTTCGGGCCGGAGGGACGGATCAGCCCCAGCATTTT. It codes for CASSFRAGGTDQPQHF.

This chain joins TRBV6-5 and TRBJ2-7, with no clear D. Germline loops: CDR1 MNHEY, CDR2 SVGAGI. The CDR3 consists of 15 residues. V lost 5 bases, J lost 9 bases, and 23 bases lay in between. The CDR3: CASSRWKGDENGQYF. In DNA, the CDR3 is TGTGCCAGCAGTCGCTGGAAAGGAGACGAGAACGGGCAGTACTTC.

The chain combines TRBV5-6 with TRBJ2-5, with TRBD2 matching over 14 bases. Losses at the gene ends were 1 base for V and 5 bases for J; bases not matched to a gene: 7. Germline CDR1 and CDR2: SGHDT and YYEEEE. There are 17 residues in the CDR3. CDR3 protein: CASSLMRGLAGVETQYF. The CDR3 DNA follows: TGTGCCAGCAGCTTGATGAGGGGACTAGCGGGGGTGGAGACCCAGTACTTC.

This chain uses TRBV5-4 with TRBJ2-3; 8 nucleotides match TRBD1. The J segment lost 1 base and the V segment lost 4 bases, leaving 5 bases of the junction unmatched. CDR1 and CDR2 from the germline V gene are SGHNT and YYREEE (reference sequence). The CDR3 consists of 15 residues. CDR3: CASSLTQGGTDTQYF. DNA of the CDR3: TGTGCCAGCAGCCTCACACAGGGGGGCACAGATACGCAGTATTTT.

In nucleotides, the CDR3 is TGTGCCAGTAGTATAGTAGGGACCGCAGGGGGAGCTTTCTTT. Amino acids: CASSIVGTAGGAFF. This rearrangement joins TRBV19 to TRBJ1-1; 7 nucleotides match TRBD1. Trimming at V came to 1 base and at J to 10 bases, leaving 9 bases not matched to a gene. The CDR3 has 14 residues. Germline values: CDR1 LNHDA, CDR2 SQIVND (reference sequence). The variable domain in full, completed from reference TRBV19 and TRBJ1-1, reads DGGITQSPKYLFRKEGQNVTLSCEQNLNHDAMYWYRQDPGQGLRLIYYSQIVNDFQKGDIAEGYSVSREKKESFPLTVTSAQKNPTAFYLCASSIVGTAGGAFFGQGTRLTVV.

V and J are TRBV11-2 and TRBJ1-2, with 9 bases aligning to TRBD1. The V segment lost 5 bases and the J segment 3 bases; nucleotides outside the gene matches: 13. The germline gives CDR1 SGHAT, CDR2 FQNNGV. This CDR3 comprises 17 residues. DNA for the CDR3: TGTGCCAGCAGCGTTGGGAACAGGGGGCAAGGGGACTATGGCTACACCTTC. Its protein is CASSVGNRGQGDYGYTF.

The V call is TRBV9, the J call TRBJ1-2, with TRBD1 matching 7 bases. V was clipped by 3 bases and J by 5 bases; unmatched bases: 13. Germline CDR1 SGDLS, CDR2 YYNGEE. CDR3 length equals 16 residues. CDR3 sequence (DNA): TGTGCCAGCAGCGCACGACAGAGACAGGGTCGGTATGGCTACACCTTC. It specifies CASSARQRQGRYGYTF.

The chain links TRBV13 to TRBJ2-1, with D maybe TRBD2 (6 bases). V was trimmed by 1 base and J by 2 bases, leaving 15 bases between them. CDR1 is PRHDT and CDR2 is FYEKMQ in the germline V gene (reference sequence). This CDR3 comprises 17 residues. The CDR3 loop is CASSLVSGRGTYNEQFF. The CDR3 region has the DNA TGTGCCAGCAGCTTAGTCTCGGGGCGGGGAACCTACAATGAGCAGTTCTTC.